This T cell receptor (beta chain) was sequenced in a study of blood T cell repertoires in COVID-19. Sequencing used immunoSEQ multiplex PCR; TCRdb keeps in-frame clones, though not all of them. The sample has around 500,000 clones; 85% to 90% are singletons. This CDR3 has 19 residues. With 5 bases clipped from V and 0 bases from J, the junction kept 12 bases outside the gene matches. Germline CDR1 and CDR2: LNHDA and SQIVND (reference sequence). The source of this sequence is a woman between 40 and 50 years old who had recovered from COVID-19. Sequencing input: PBMCs or T cells enriched from blood (not recorded which). V is TRBV19 and J is TRBJ2-6; the match to TRBD1 covers 8 bases. The CDR3 sequence: CASSLRRTGPSSGANVLTF. CDR3 bases: TGTGCCAGTAGTCTCCGTAGGACAGGGCCGAGCTCTGGGGCCAACGTCCTGACTTTC.